Below are 13 T cell receptor beta chains sequenced from a single sample in a study of OX40 agonist ivuxolimab in advanced cancers. The method was immunoSEQ multiplex PCR; TCRdb's version includes in-frame clones alone and lacks a portion of them. The table records tens of thousands of clones, approximately 85% of them present only once. The input for sequencing was CD4+ or CD8+ T cells sorted from blood, taken in a trial of the OX40 agonist ivuxolimab. The receptors were sampled from an adult with an advanced solid tumor such as melanoma, head and neck, liver or kidney cancer.

The chain combines TRBV5-1 with TRBJ2-7; TRBD1 aligns across 10 bases. Germline CDR1 reads SGHRS; CDR2 reads YFSETQ. Unmatched junction bases numbered 6, after V lost 3 bases and J lost 3 bases. The CDR3 consists of 15 residues. The CDR3 DNA sequence: TGCGCCAGCAGCTCAACGACAGGGGGCAACTACGAGCAGTACTTC. It translates to CASSSTTGGNYEQYF.

The chain recombines TRBV6-6 with TRBJ2-7; D call uncertain. This CDR3 is 13 amino acids long. With 6 bases removed from V and 6 bases from J, the gap between germline ends came to 15 bases. Germline lookup yields CDR1 MNHNY and CDR2 SVGAGI (reference sequence). As DNA, the CDR3 is TGTGCCAGCAGCCCGTTTCGTGCGGTCGAGCAGTACTTC. Translation gives CASSPFRAVEQYF.

The rearrangement uses TRBV7-9 and TRBJ1-2, with 12 bases aligning to TRBD1. This CDR3 spans 15 amino acids. The germline V gene has CDR1 SEHNR and CDR2 FQNEAQ (reference sequence). J lost 7 bases, V lost 3 bases, and 6 bases had no gene match. The CDR3, as DNA: TGTGCCAGCAGCTTCCCGGGACAGGGGGCCGGTGGCTACACCTTC. Residues: CASSFPGQGAGGYTF.

The V gene is TRBV15, the J gene TRBJ2-3; 8 positions match TRBD1. Looked up from germline, CDR1 is LNHNV and CDR2 is YYDKDF (reference sequence). The junction had 4 bases not matched to a gene; V was cut back by 2 bases and J by 3 bases. CDR3 size: 15 residues. CDR3 sequence: CATSRSTGATDTQYF. CDR3 in DNA: TGTGCCACCAGCAGATCGACAGGGGCGACAGATACGCAGTATTTT.

J is TRBJ2-5 and V is TRBV6-1; 7 bases are shared with TRBD2. The tail of the sequence fits TRBJ2-7 better, so the J call may be wrong. Germline loops: CDR1 MNHNS, CDR2 SASEGT. This CDR3 has 18 amino acids. The CDR3 DNA is TGTGCCAGCAGTGAAGCACTCCCGGGGGGTACGGCTACCTACGAGCAGTACTTC. Its protein is CASSEALPGGTATYEQYF.

The chain combines TRBV18 with TRBJ2-3, with 9 bases fitting TRBD1. V was clipped by 4 bases and J by 3 bases; unmatched bases: 11. CDR1 KGHSH and CDR2 LQKENI come from the germline V gene. The CDR3 consists of 17 residues. This CDR3 is CASSLYRPGQGTDTQYF. CDR3 nucleotide sequence: TGTGCCAGCTCACTTTACCGGCCGGGACAGGGTACAGATACGCAGTATTTT. Supplemented by reference TRBV18 and TRBJ2-3, the full variable domain reads NAGVMQNPRHLVRRRGQEARLRCSPMKGHSHVYWYRQLPEEGLKFMVYLQKENIIDESGMPKERFSAEFPKEGPSILRIQQVVRGDSAAYFCASSLYRPGQGTDTQYFGPGTRLTVL.

The chain has TRBV19 and TRBJ2-4; 10 bases line up with TRBD1. This CDR3 is 16 amino acids long. Unmatched junction bases numbered 11, after V lost 4 bases and J lost 8 bases. Germline V gene sequence: CDR1 LNHDA, CDR2 SQIVND (reference sequence). The CDR3 here is CASSTSRDRGSYIQYF. DNA for the CDR3: TGTGCCAGTAGTACCTCCCGGGACAGGGGATCATACATTCAGTACTTC.

The rearrangement uses TRBV7-6 and TRBJ2-1, with TRBD2 identical over 12 bases. Germline V gene data show CDR1 as SGHVS and CDR2 as FNYEAQ. V was pared by 5 bases and J by 5 bases, with 4 bases of the junction left unmatched. There are 15 residues in the CDR3. DNA for the CDR3: TGTGCCAGCAGCCAGACTAGCGGGAGAGACAATGAGCAGTTCTTC. Translation gives CASSQTSGRDNEQFF. Supplemented by reference TRBV7-6 and TRBJ2-1, the full variable domain reads GAGVSQSPRYKVTKRGQDVALRCDPISGHVSLYWYRQALGQGPEFLTYFNYEAQQDKSGLPNDRFSAERPEGSISTLTIQRTEQRDSAMYRCASSQTSGRDNEQFFGPGTRLTVL.

The V call is TRBV28, the J call TRBJ2-7; TRBD2 agrees at 11 bases. The CDR3 runs to 15 residues. Germline V lookup: CDR1 MDHEN, CDR2 SYDVKM. Trimming at V came to 2 bases and at J to 6 bases, leaving 6 bases not matched to a gene. As DNA, the CDR3 is TGTGCCAGCAGTTTAGGCACTAGCGGGAGACGCGAGCAGTACTTC. Translated: CASSLGTSGRREQYF. The entire variable domain, with the rest obtained from reference TRBV28 and TRBJ2-7, is as follows: DVKVTQSSRYLVKRTGEKVFLECVQDMDHENMFWYRQDPGLGLRLIYFSYDVKMKEKGDIPEGYSVSREKKERFSLILESASTNQTSMYLCASSLGTSGRREQYFGPGTRLTVT.

The chain couples TRBV19 to TRBJ1-2, with TRBD1 identical over 9 bases. Germline-derived CDR1 and CDR2 are LNHDA and SQIVND (reference sequence). Trimming cost V 7 bases and J 6 bases; bases outside gene matches: 3. The CDR3 length is 12 residues. CDR3 DNA sequence: TGTGCCAGTATTACAGGGGGCGATGGCTACACCTTC. The encoded protein is CASITGGDGYTF.

This sequence joins TRBV10-1 and TRBJ2-2, with D possibly TRBD1 on 6 matching bases. Germline CDR1 reads WNHNN; CDR2 reads SYGVQD (reference sequence). V lost 6 bases, J lost 4 bases, and 12 bases lay in between. This CDR3 contains 14 residues. Here the CDR3 reads CASSPGQATGELFF. The CDR3 coding sequence is TGCGCCAGCAGCCCGGGACAAGCCACCGGGGAGCTGTTTTTT.

The gene calls are TRBV30 and TRBJ2-1; 11 nucleotides align to TRBD1. The junction had 5 bases not matched to a gene; V was cut back by 3 bases and J by 7 bases. The CDR3 loop spans 14 amino acids. Germline V gene data show CDR1 as GTSNPN and CDR2 as SVGIG (reference sequence). The CDR3 region is CAWRGQGGLNEQFF. The CDR3 nucleotides are TGTGCCTGGAGGGGACAGGGGGGATTAAATGAGCAGTTCTTC.

The rearrangement joins TRBV27 to TRBJ1-5; 8 bases agree with TRBD1. V lost 5 bases to trimming and J lost 7 bases; unmatched junction nucleotides: 10. There are 15 residues in the CDR3. The germline CDR1 and CDR2 sequences are MNHEY and SMNVEV (reference sequence). CDR3 region: CASSKGQDFGQPQHF. The DNA for the CDR3 is TGTGCCAGCAGTAAGGGACAGGACTTTGGGCAGCCCCAGCATTTT.